This T cell receptor beta chain appears in the sequencing data of a study of T cells expressing NK-cell markers. About the research overall: Obtained from sorted CD3+CD56+NKG2C+, CD3+CD56+NKG2C- and CD3+CD56-NKG2C+ T cells were the TCR beta repertoires. Seven sequenced donors out of eight were HCMV-seropositive, one seronegative. Study-wide results and caveats: There were several donors in whom these clonotypes also led the CD3+CD56-NKG2C+ fraction.

TCRdb reprocessed the 5' RACE reads and reports one entry per CDR3 protein, with no DNA. The sample data list some 460,000 distinct CDR3 sequences. As for this clonotype: What it binds is unknown.

The V gene's germline CDR1 is MNHEY and CDR2 SVGAGI. The CDR3 covers 15 residues. V gene TRBV6-5 combines with J gene TRBJ1-3. The clonotype comes from a woman aged 45-60 years in good health. The sequencing input was blood T cells: a sorted CD56 or NKG2C T cell subset, CD4+ or CD8+ T cells, or bulk PBMC T cells (not recorded which). The CDR3: CASSYSKVSRTTIYF.